This T cell receptor (beta chain) was recovered during a study of T-cell memory formation after mild COVID-19. This clonotype occurred a few times. TCRdb fed the 5' RACE reads into MiXCR, producing one record per CDR3 protein. The profile shows some 86,000 distinct CDR3 sequences, roughly 25% of them singletons. Between the trimmed V and J ends, which lost 0 bases and 6 bases, there was a span of 9 bases. This CDR3 comprises 12 residues. CDR1 and CDR2 (germline): DFQATT, SNEGSKA (reference sequence). This TCR was sampled from a man between 18 and 29 years old who had mild COVID-19 (a few samples of this study predate the infection). Cell type and time point are not known. Sequences were obtained from PBMCs or a T cell subset sorted from them (not recorded which). This rearrangement joins TRBV20-1 to TRBJ2-7, with TRBD1 as a possible D gene (6 bases). CDR3 residues: CSAREGTLEQYF. CDR3 nucleotides: TGCAGTGCTAGAGAGGGGACACTCGAGCAGTACTTC.